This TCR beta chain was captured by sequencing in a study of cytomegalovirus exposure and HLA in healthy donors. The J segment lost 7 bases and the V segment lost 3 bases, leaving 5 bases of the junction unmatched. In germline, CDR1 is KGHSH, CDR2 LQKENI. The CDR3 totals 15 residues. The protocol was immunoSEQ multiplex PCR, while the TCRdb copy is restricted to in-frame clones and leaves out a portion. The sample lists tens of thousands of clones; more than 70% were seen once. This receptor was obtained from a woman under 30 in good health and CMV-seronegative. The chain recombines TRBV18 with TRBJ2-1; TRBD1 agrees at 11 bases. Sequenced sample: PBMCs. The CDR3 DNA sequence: TGTGCCAGCTCACCCCGGACAGGGGGCGTGAATGAGCAGTTCTTC. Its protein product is CASSPRTGGVNEQFF.